This T cell receptor beta chain was profiled in a study of cytomegalovirus exposure and HLA in healthy donors. Study-wide context: Samples from HLA-typed donors yielded some 85 million unique TCRs in an early data release. General study findings and limits: Per a later analysis, HLA-associated TCR beta chains showed more clonal expansion than other, equally common TCR beta chains.

PCR employed 60 Vbeta and 13 Jbeta primers. TCRdb keeps only in-frame clones here, not all; method: immunoSEQ multiplex PCR. The top ten clones hold around 14% of a sample with fewer than 250,000 clones, about 84% of them seen once. Regarding this clone: Its antigen is currently unknown.

This TCR came from a woman in her 30s in good health and CMV-seropositive. The sequenced material came from PBMCs.

The CDR3 loop reads CASRSNYNEQFF. The CDR3 DNA is TGTGCCAGCAGGTCCAATTACAATGAGCAGTTCTTC. The gene calls are TRBV5-4 and TRBJ2-1; no clear D. CDR1 and CDR2 (germline): SGHNT, YYREEE (reference sequence). Trimming took 5 bases from V and 4 from J, leaving 7 bases between them. This CDR3 region has 12 residues.